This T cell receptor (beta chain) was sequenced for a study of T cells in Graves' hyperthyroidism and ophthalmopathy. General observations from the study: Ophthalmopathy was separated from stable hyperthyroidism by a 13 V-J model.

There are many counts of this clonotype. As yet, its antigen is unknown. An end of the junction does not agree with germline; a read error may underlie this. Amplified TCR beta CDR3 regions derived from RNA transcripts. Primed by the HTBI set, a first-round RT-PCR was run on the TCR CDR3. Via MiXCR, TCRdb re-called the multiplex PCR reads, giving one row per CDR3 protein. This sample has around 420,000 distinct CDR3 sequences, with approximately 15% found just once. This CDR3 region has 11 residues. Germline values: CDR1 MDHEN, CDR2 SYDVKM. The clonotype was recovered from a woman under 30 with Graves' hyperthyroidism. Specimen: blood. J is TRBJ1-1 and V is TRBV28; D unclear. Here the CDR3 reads CASSSDDKALF. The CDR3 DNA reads TGTGCCAGCAGTTCCGATGATAAAGCTCTCTTT.